Each of the 6 T cell receptor beta chains below was sequenced from the same sample in a study of memory CD4+ T cells and cytomegalovirus serostatus. Profiling relied on immunoSEQ multiplex PCR, and the TCRdb table lists in-frame clones only, not all of them. The sample yields about 50,000 clones, 77% seen once. Single viable CD3+CD4+CD8-CD45RO+ cells were sorted as the memory CD4+ T cells. Sequencing input: memory CD4+ T cells from blood. The receptors come from an adult in good health and CMV-seronegative.

The chain combines TRBV28 with TRBJ1-2, with D perhaps TRBD1 (5 bases). The CDR3 is made up of 14 amino acids. Trimming took off 3 bases at V and 5 bases at J, with 13 bases between the two ends. Per germline, CDR1 MDHEN and CDR2 SYDVKM. Written as DNA, the CDR3 is TGTGCCAGCAGTTTGACGGGACCTACTTATGGCTACACCTTC. Its translation: CASSLTGPTYGYTF.

The chain couples TRBV5-1 to TRBJ1-3, with 8 nucleotides matching TRBD1. This CDR3 is built from 16 residues. Germline CDR1 reads SGHRS; CDR2 reads YFSETQ. With V trimmed by 4 bases and J by 0 bases, 6 bases remained unmatched. The CDR3 DNA reads TGCGCCAGCAGCGAGCGGACAGGGACCTCTGGAAACACCATATATTTT. Its translation is CASSERTGTSGNTIYF.

The chain employs TRBV5-4 and TRBJ1-2; D might be TRBD1 (5 bases). The CDR3 extends over 12 amino acids. V lost 4 bases and J lost 8, with 12 bases in between. Germline assignment: CDR1 SGHNT and CDR2 YYREEE (reference sequence). CDR3 region: CASSALQGGYTF. CDR3 sequence (DNA): TGTGCCAGCAGCGCTCTTCAGGGCGGCTACACCTTC. Full variable domain (rest looked up from reference TRBV5-4 and TRBJ1-2): ETGVTQSPTHLIKTRGQQVTLRCSSQSGHNTVSWYQQALGQGPQFIFQYYREEENGRGNFPPRFSGLQFPNYSSELNVNALELDDSALYLCASSALQGGYTFGSGTRLTVV.

The chain recombines TRBV19 with TRBJ2-7; D might be TRBD1 (5 bases). V lost 10 bases to trimming and J lost 3 bases, with 13 bases between them. Germline V gene data show CDR1 as LNHDA and CDR2 as SQIVND (reference sequence). The CDR3 has 12 amino acids. The chain's CDR3 is CATQGQNYEQYF. CDR3 nucleotides: TGTGCCACCCAGGGTCAAAACTACGAGCAGTACTTC.

The chain couples TRBV15 to TRBJ2-3; D is unclear. Germline V CDR1 and CDR2: LNHNV, YYDKDF (reference sequence). V lost 4 bases and J 1 base, leaving 15 bases between the germline ends. CDR3 length: 16 amino acids. Here the CDR3 DNA reads TGTGCCACCAGCACCCAGCTTGGCGGTGGCACAGATACGCAGTATTTT. Translation: CATSTQLGGGTDTQYF.

The CDR3 loop reads CASSPSGGDHNEQFF. CDR3 nucleotide sequence: TGTGCCAGCAGTCCTAGCGGGGGGGACCACAATGAGCAGTTCTTC. The V call is TRBV7-8, the J call TRBJ2-1; 12 bases are a match to TRBD2. The germline V gene encodes CDR1 SGHVS and CDR2 FQNEAQ. Trimming removed 6 bases from V and 5 bases from J; junction bases left unmatched: 5. The CDR3 runs 15 residues.